These 32 T cell receptor beta chains came from one sample sequenced in a study of T cells in Graves' hyperthyroidism and ophthalmopathy (dated by TCRdb to about 2019). Receptor amplification or capture employed multiplex PCR. Sequenced using an Illumina HiSeq 2000. Amplification of TCR beta CDR3 regions was carried out from RNA transcripts. For the first round of RT-PCR on the TCR CDR3, the HTBI primer set was used together with the Qiagen OneStep RT-PCR kit. TCRdb took the public reads, trimmed them with fastp at Q25, ran MiXCR for clone calling and kept in-frame beta chains. Here each entry gathers all rows of one CDR3 protein and keeps the most common genes and DNA. This sample lists fewer than 650,000 distinct CDR3 sequences; approximately 14% were detected once. The top ten constitute about 15% of the sample. The sequenced sample was blood. These receptors all come from a woman aged 40 to 50 with Graves' hyperthyroidism.

This clonotype has at least ten counts. This chain joins TRBV6-1 and TRBJ1-1; D uncertain. Looked up from germline, CDR1 is MNHNS and CDR2 is SASEGT. V was trimmed by 8 bases and J by 3 bases, leaving 13 bases between them. There are 13 residues in the CDR3. The CDR3 DNA sequence: TGTGCCAGCCGACGGGGAAGGGACACTGAAGCTTTCTTT. This codes for CASRRGRDTEAFF.

This clonotype was detected ten times or more. The chain has TRBV7-2 and TRBJ2-1; D is uncertain. With 5 bases removed from V and 8 bases from J, the gap between germline ends came to 10 bases. The germline gives CDR1 SGHTA, CDR2 FQGNSA. CDR3 length: 12 amino acids. In DNA, the CDR3 is TGTGCCAGCAGCCCCTCGCGACATGAGCAGTTCTTC. This sequence encodes CASSPSRHEQFF.

This clonotype was seen at least ten times. The V call is TRBV7-3, the J call TRBJ2-2; 7 positions match TRBD2. Looked up from germline, CDR1 is SGHTA and CDR2 is FQGTGA. Trimming at V came to 5 bases and at J to 6 bases, leaving 3 bases not matched to a gene. The CDR3 is made up of 13 amino acids. DNA of the CDR3: TGTGCCAGCAGCACCCGGGAGGCCGGGGAGCTGTTTTTT. It is translated as CASSTREAGELFF. Together with reference TRBV7-3 and TRBJ2-2, the CDR3 gives the full variable domain: GAGVSQTPSNKVTEKGKYVELRCDPISGHTALYWYRQSLGQGPEFLIYFQGTGAADDSGLPNDRFFAVRPEGSVSTLKIQRTERGDSAVYLCASSTREAGELFFGEGSRLTVL.

Of note for this clonotype: Mismatch with germline at one junction end may stem from a read error. The rearrangement joins TRBV7-3 to TRBJ2-7, with D possibly matching TRBD2 (5 bases). CDR1 SGHTA and CDR2 FQGTGA come from the germline V gene. The CDR3 has 12 residues. The chain's CDR3 is CAGSLDGVEQYF. The CDR3, as DNA: TGTGCCGGCAGCCTCGACGGGGTCGAGCAGTACTTC.

In its sample, this clonotype was seen many times. The chain has TRBV7-9 and TRBJ2-1, with D perhaps TRBD2 (5 bases). This CDR3 comprises 13 residues. CDR1 and CDR2 from the germline V gene are SEHNR and FQNEAQ (reference sequence). V was cut by 4 bases and J by 6 bases, with 10 bases left in between. CDR3 loop: CASSSPAGNEQFF. The CDR3 DNA follows: TGTGCCAGCAGCTCCCCTGCGGGCAATGAGCAGTTCTTC. The full variable domain, in which reference TRBV7-9 and TRBJ2-1 provide the parts outside the CDR3, is DTGVSQNPRHKITKRGQNVTFRCDPISEHNRLYWYRQTLGQGPEFLTYFQNEAQLEKSRLLSDRFSAERPKGSFSTLEIQRTEQGDSAMYLCASSSPAGNEQFFGPGTRLTVL.

This clonotype showed up just a few times. The genes are TRBV10-2 and TRBJ2-1, with TRBD2 matching over 8 bases. The length of the CDR3 is 19 residues. The J segment lost 0 bases and the V segment lost 2 bases, leaving 12 bases of the junction unmatched. Per germline, CDR1 WSHSY and CDR2 SAAADI. This CDR3 is CASSERLAGPSISYNEQFF. The CDR3 DNA reads TGCGCCAGCAGTGAGAGGTTAGCGGGGCCAAGTATCTCCTACAATGAGCAGTTCTTC.

The chain employs TRBV5-1 and TRBJ2-5; D gene uncertain. The germline V gene has CDR1 SGHRS and CDR2 YFSETQ. CDR3 length equals 14 residues. With 4 bases removed from V and 2 bases from J, the gap between germline ends came to 12 bases. CDR3 in amino acids: CASSREHVQETQYF. In DNA, the CDR3 is TGCGCCAGCAGCAGGGAACACGTACAAGAGACCCAGTACTTC.

This clonotype was seen a handful of times. The rearrangement uses TRBV19 and TRBJ1-1; weak D call: TRBD1 (5 bases). From germline, CDR1 is LNHDA and CDR2 SQIVND (reference sequence). The V end lost 3 bases, the J end lost 4 bases, and 9 bases lay between the germline ends. This CDR3 has 13 amino acids. CDR3 DNA: TGTGCCAGTAGTATGGCAGGGATCACTGAAGCTTTCTTT. Translated: CASSMAGITEAFF.

This clonotype showed up many times. The rearrangement uses TRBV7-9 and TRBJ2-5, with 11 bases aligning to TRBD2. In germline, CDR1 is SEHNR, CDR2 FQNEAQ (reference sequence). The CDR3 length is 18 residues. The V gene end was trimmed by 5 bases and the J gene end by 1 base; junction bases not matched to a gene: 12. CDR3 residues: CASSPKSSGLAVQETQYF. CDR3 coding DNA: TGTGCCAGCAGCCCCAAATCGTCGGGACTAGCGGTCCAAGAGACCCAGTACTTC. Using reference TRBV7-9 and TRBJ2-5 for the parts outside the CDR3, the full variable domain is DTGVSQNPRHKITKRGQNVTFRCDPISEHNRLYWYRQTLGQGPEFLTYFQNEAQLEKSRLLSDRFSAERPKGSFSTLEIQRTEQGDSAMYLCASSPKSSGLAVQETQYFGPGTRLLVL.

This clonotype was detected many times. This sequence joins TRBV12-3 or TRBV12-4 and TRBJ2-5, with TRBD1 matching over 8 bases. The CDR3 runs 14 residues. Trimming removed 2 bases from V and 5 bases from J; junction bases left unmatched: 4. CDR3 protein: CASSLTGGRETQYF. CDR3 DNA: TGTGCCAGCAGTTTAACAGGGGGTAGGGAGACCCAGTACTTC.

The chain uses TRBV20-1 and TRBJ2-5; no definite D call. Germline V gene data show CDR1 as DFQATT and CDR2 as SNEGSKA (reference sequence). V lost 7 bases and J 5 bases, leaving 14 bases between the germline ends. The CDR3 contains 12 residues. The CDR3 coding sequence is TGCAGTGGAGAGATGGGTGGCGAGACCCAGTACTTC. Translating gives CSGEMGGETQYF.

This clonotype was seen at least ten times. The CDR3 loop reads CASSYSSRESNQPQHF. CDR3 nucleotide sequence: TGTGCCAGCAGTTACTCCTCCAGGGAGAGCAATCAGCCCCAGCATTTT. V and J are TRBV6-5 and TRBJ1-5, with a weak D call TRBD1 (5 bases). Germline assignment: CDR1 MNHEY and CDR2 SVGAGI. This CDR3 comprises 16 residues. The V end lost 0 bases, the J end lost 1 base, and 10 bases lay between the germline ends.

The gene calls are TRBV19 and TRBJ2-1, with 9 bases matching TRBD2. Germline assignment: CDR1 LNHDA and CDR2 SQIVND (reference sequence). Germline trimming cut 4 bases from V and 5 bases from J; bases unmatched to any gene: 15. The CDR3 extends over 18 amino acids. The CDR3 nucleotides are TGTGCCAGTAGTACAGGAGGCCTGGGGCGGGGGGGGGACAATGAGCAGTTCTTC. Amino acids: CASSTGGLGRGGDNEQFF. Full variable domain (outside the CDR3, taken from reference TRBV19 and TRBJ2-1): DGGITQSPKYLFRKEGQNVTLSCEQNLNHDAMYWYRQDPGQGLRLIYYSQIVNDFQKGDIAEGYSVSREKKESFPLTVTSAQKNPTAFYLCASSTGGLGRGGDNEQFFGPGTRLTVL.

This clonotype was picked up many times. The rearrangement links TRBV7-8 to TRBJ1-2, with D possibly being TRBD1 (5 bases). This CDR3 region has 15 residues. V lost 5 bases, J lost 5 bases, and 18 bases lay in between. The germline gives CDR1 SGHVS, CDR2 FQNEAQ. The CDR3 DNA follows: TGTGCCAGCAGCCCCACGGGCAGGGAGTCGTATGGCTACACCTTC. Translating it yields CASSPTGRESYGYTF.

In this sample, this clonotype turned up a few times. The chain's CDR3 is CASSEGASGGTDTQYF. Written as DNA, the CDR3 is TGTGCCAGCAGTGAAGGGGCTAGCGGCGGCACAGATACGCAGTATTTT. V usage is TRBV2 and J usage is TRBJ2-3; 7 positions agree with TRBD2. V lost 1 base to trimming and J lost 1 base; unmatched junction nucleotides: 5. The germline V gene encodes CDR1 SNHLY and CDR2 FYNNEI. The CDR3 covers 16 residues.

In its sample, this clonotype was seen many times. This CDR3 reads CASSFLAGLDNEQFF. CDR3 DNA sequence: TGCGCCAGCAGCTTTCTAGCGGGTTTAGACAATGAGCAGTTCTTC. The rearrangement uses TRBV5-1 and TRBJ2-1, with TRBD2 matching 8 bases. Germline V gene data show CDR1 as SGHRS and CDR2 as YFSETQ. CDR3 length: 15 amino acids. The V and J ends lost 2 bases and 5 bases, in that order; junction bases with no gene match: 6.

V usage is TRBV2 and J usage is TRBJ2-3; D call uncertain. The CDR3 length is 12 residues. Germline assignment: CDR1 SNHLY and CDR2 FYNNEI. Trimming took off 6 bases at V and 4 bases at J, with 8 bases between the two ends. The CDR3 sequence is CASSPYSDTQYF. CDR3 bases: TGTGCCAGCAGCCCATATTCAGATACGCAGTATTTT.

This clonotype appeared many times. The chain carries TRBV28 and TRBJ2-7; D might be TRBD1 (6 bases). Germline V CDR1 and CDR2: MDHEN, SYDVKM. The CDR3 contains 14 residues. The V and J ends lost 4 bases and 3 bases respectively, with 13 bases between them. This chain's CDR3 is CASSSRQDRYEQYF. CDR3 coding DNA: TGTGCCAGCAGTTCCCGACAGGACCGCTACGAGCAGTACTTC.

This clonotype showed up many times. The V gene is TRBV6-1, the J gene TRBJ1-1; unclear D gene. Per germline, CDR1 MNHNS and CDR2 SASEGT. The CDR3 has 15 amino acids. Trimming removed 6 bases at V and 2 bases at J, with 16 bases between. CDR3 sequence: CASRRRGFNNTEAFF. The CDR3 region has the DNA TGTGCCAGCAGACGCCGCGGCTTCAATAACACTGAAGCTTTCTTT.

This clonotype was counted many times. This sequence joins TRBV19 and TRBJ2-7; D may be TRBD1 or TRBD2 (6 bases each). The germline V gene encodes CDR1 LNHDA and CDR2 SQIVND (reference sequence). With 6 bases removed from V and 4 bases from J, the gap between germline ends came to 19 bases. The CDR3 covers 15 residues. The CDR3: CASSLMGGVRYEQYF. CDR3 DNA sequence: TGTGCCAGTAGCCTAATGGGGGGCGTAAGGTACGAGCAGTACTTC. Filled out from reference TRBV19 and TRBJ2-7, the complete variable domain reads DGGITQSPKYLFRKEGQNVTLSCEQNLNHDAMYWYRQDPGQGLRLIYYSQIVNDFQKGDIAEGYSVSREKKESFPLTVTSAQKNPTAFYLCASSLMGGVRYEQYFGPGTRLTVT.

This clonotype was seen repeatedly, ten times or more. The chain links TRBV6-1 to TRBJ1-2; D gene uncertain. The ends were cut back, 1 base at V and 8 bases at J, with 5 bases in the middle. The V gene's germline CDR1 is MNHNS and CDR2 SASEGT. This CDR3 comprises 11 residues. The CDR3: CASSEGVGYTF. The CDR3 nucleotides are TGTGCCAGCAGTGAAGGTGTGGGCTACACCTTC.

Many counts were recorded for this clonotype. The chain joins TRBV20-1 to TRBJ2-5; D is perhaps TRBD2 (6 bases). Germline CDR1 and CDR2: DFQATT and SNEGSKA (reference sequence). This CDR3 region has 13 residues. V was cut by 4 bases and J by 0 bases, with 9 bases left in between. DNA for the CDR3: TGCAGTGCTACCCGGACTAACCAAGAGACCCAGTACTTC. It encodes CSATRTNQETQYF.

V gene TRBV19 combines with J gene TRBJ1-5; D gene unclear. Looked up from germline, CDR1 is LNHDA and CDR2 is SQIVND (reference sequence). The CDR3 consists of 13 residues. Trimming removed 8 bases from V and 4 bases from J, with 12 bases in between. CDR3 DNA: TGTGCCAGTGTTGGCCAGGAGAATCAGCCCCAGCATTTT. As protein: CASVGQENQPQHF. The full variable domain, rest sourced from reference TRBV19 and TRBJ1-5, is DGGITQSPKYLFRKEGQNVTLSCEQNLNHDAMYWYRQDPGQGLRLIYYSQIVNDFQKGDIAEGYSVSREKKESFPLTVTSAQKNPTAFYLCASVGQENQPQHFGDGTRLSIL.

This clonotype has just one count. The chain couples TRBV19 to TRBJ1-5, with TRBD1 matching over 9 bases. This CDR3 is built from 16 residues. CDR1 and CDR2 (germline): LNHDA, SQIVND (reference sequence). V lost 3 bases and J lost 7; bases outside the gene matches: 10. Here the CDR3 DNA reads TGTGCCAGTAGTATGGCCTTCGGGACAGGGCTACAGCCCCAGCATTTT. Translation gives CASSMAFGTGLQPQHF.

This chain links TRBV10-3 with TRBJ2-5; D gene uncertain. This CDR3 spans 11 amino acids. The V gene lost 10 bases and the J gene lost 1 base, with 7 bases spanning the gap. Germline CDR1 is ENHRY and CDR2 is SYGVKD. The CDR3 bases are TGTGCCACCCAGTTCCAAGAGACCCAGTACTTC. It codes for CATQFQETQYF.

The chain uses TRBV27 and TRBJ2-7; 7 bases map to TRBD2. The V gene end was trimmed by 3 bases and the J gene end by 2 bases; junction bases not matched to a gene: 4. The CDR3 runs to 14 residues. Germline V gives CDR1 MNHEY, CDR2 SMNVEV (reference sequence). The CDR3 DNA reads TGTGCCAGCAGTTTTTCTAGCGGAACCTACGAGCAGTACTTC. Protein sequence: CASSFSSGTYEQYF.

This clonotype was detected ten times or more. This chain connects TRBV3-1 to TRBJ2-1, with D unresolved. Germline lookup yields CDR1 LGHDT and CDR2 YNNKEL (reference sequence). V lost 0 bases and J lost 3, with 9 bases in between. The CDR3 is made up of 15 amino acids. CDR3 amino acids: CASSQDWTDYNEQFF. CDR3 sequence (DNA): TGTGCCAGCAGCCAAGATTGGACGGACTACAATGAGCAGTTCTTC.

The chain couples TRBV2 to TRBJ1-5, with 7 bases matching TRBD1. Germline V gives CDR1 SNHLY, CDR2 FYNNEI. The ends lost 6 bases at V and 3 bases at J; junction bases unmatched: 5. The CDR3 consists of 14 residues. CDR3 coding DNA: TGTGCCAGCAGCAAAGGACAGGACAATCAGCCCCAGCATTTT. Its protein product is CASSKGQDNQPQHF.

For this clonotype: An end of the junction differs from the germline gene, which may be a read error. The genes are TRBV6-2 or TRBV6-3 and TRBJ2-1; D might be TRBD2 (5 bases). The CDR3 is 14 residues long. Germline loops: CDR1 MNHEY, CDR2 SVGEGT. The CDR3 DNA is TGTGCCAGCAGTGACTCTGGCGGGTTCAATGAGCAGTTCTTC. Its protein product is CASSDSGGFNEQFF.

This clonotype has at least ten counts. The CDR3 carries no conserved terminal phenylalanine or tryptophan, so it likely arises from a read error. The chain recombines TRBV5-1 with TRBJ1-1; no reliable D call. Trimming took off 0 bases at V and 4 bases at J, with 13 bases between the two ends. Per germline, CDR1 SGHRS and CDR2 YFSETQ. The CDR3 runs to 15 residues. In DNA form, the CDR3 reads TGCGCCAGCAGCTTGGATGGCCATACGGGCACTGAAGCTTTCCTT. Residues: CASSLDGHTGTEAFL.

This clonotype came up many times. The rearrangement joins TRBV5-1 to TRBJ2-1, with 8 bases that match TRBD2. V was pared by 0 bases and J by 2 bases, with 4 bases of the junction left unmatched. The germline CDR1 and CDR2 sequences are SGHRS and YFSETQ. The CDR3 is 16 residues long. CDR3 amino acids: CASSLVSGEPYNEQFF. The CDR3 DNA sequence: TGCGCCAGCAGCTTGGTTAGCGGGGAGCCCTACAATGAGCAGTTCTTC.

This clonotype was detected ten times or more. CDR3 in amino acids: CASSLPESKPPGSDEQYF. DNA for the CDR3: TGTGCCAGCAGTCTCCCCGAGAGTAAACCCCCTGGCTCTGACGAGCAGTACTTC. The rearrangement links TRBV28 to TRBJ2-7; D remains unclear. Germline V gene lookup returns CDR1 MDHEN and CDR2 SYDVKM. The germline V and J ends were trimmed by 5 bases and 5 bases, with 28 bases remaining between them. The length of the CDR3 is 18 residues.